The 26 T cell receptor beta chains below come from one sample, sequenced in a study of control samples from healthy donors and cancer patients. The assay was immunoSEQ multiplex PCR, and TCRdb's table has in-frame clones only and misses some. The table includes about 250,000 clones, over 75% detected once. The specimen sequenced was PBMCs. The receptors were sampled from a woman aged 55 to 70 with lung cancer.

This clone came up once. The chain uses TRBV10-2 and TRBJ2-2; weak D call: TRBD1 (6 bases). The CDR3 is 14 residues long. The V and J ends lost 2 bases and 13 bases respectively, with 17 bases between them. Germline V gene sequence: CDR1 WSHSY, CDR2 SAAADI. The DNA for the CDR3 is TGCGCCAGCAGTGAGGTCCCGGTGGGGGCCGGGCTGTTTTTT. Translation gives CASSEVPVGAGLFF.

The chain is built from TRBV11-3 and TRBJ2-3; TRBD1 is a possible D gene (6 bases). Germline values: CDR1 SGHNT, CDR2 YENEEA. CDR3 length: 13 residues. Between the trimmed V and J ends, which lost 5 bases and 1 base, there was a span of 7 bases. The CDR3 region has the DNA TGTGCCAGCAGCCACAGGGGCACAGATACGCAGTATTTT. This sequence encodes CASSHRGTDTQYF.

The chain has TRBV5-1 and TRBJ1-2, with D unresolved. The CDR3 is made up of 15 amino acids. Germline loops: CDR1 SGHRS, CDR2 YFSETQ. V lost 1 base and J 1 base, leaving 11 bases between the germline ends. CDR3 sequence: CASSLHNGVNYGYTF. The CDR3, as DNA: TGCGCCAGCAGCTTGCACAACGGGGTTAACTATGGCTACACCTTC.

In regard to this clone: At the DNA level, this CDR3 is encoded by other sequences in the same sample as well. V usage is TRBV7-2 and J usage is TRBJ2-2; 10 bases match TRBD1. The CDR3 consists of 17 residues. CDR1 SGHTA and CDR2 FQGNSA come from the germline V gene. V lost 1 base, J lost 6 bases, and 8 bases stayed unmatched. DNA for the CDR3: TGTGCCAGCAGCTTAGGTCGGGGGACAGGGGTGGCCGGGGAGCTGTTTTTT. It yields the protein CASSLGRGTGVAGELFF.

This chain connects TRBV29-1 to TRBJ2-1; D may correspond to TRBD1 or TRBD2 (6 bases each). Germline V gives CDR1 SQVTM, CDR2 ANQGSEA. Trimming pared 0 bases from V and 8 bases from J, leaving 20 bases between. The CDR3 is 16 residues long. The CDR3 loop reads CSVEDRAKRGVDEQFF. The CDR3 nucleotides read TGCAGCGTTGAAGATAGAGCTAAGAGGGGGGTGGATGAGCAGTTCTTC.

CDR3 amino acids: CASSEEAGGGANEQFF. The CDR3 DNA sequence: TGTGCCAGCAGTGAAGAAGCAGGAGGGGGGGCCAATGAGCAGTTCTTC. V gene TRBV6-1 combines with J gene TRBJ2-1; tentative D call: TRBD2 (7 bases). Trimming left V 1 base short and J 6 bases short, with 16 bases between. This CDR3 has 16 amino acids. Germline CDR1 MNHNS, CDR2 SASEGT.

The rearrangement joins TRBV12-3 or TRBV12-4 to TRBJ1-2; 7 bases are shared with TRBD1. The CDR3 is 12 amino acids. Unmatched junction bases numbered 5, after V lost 5 bases and J lost 8 bases. The CDR3 DNA sequence: TGTGCCAGCAGTCACCGACAGGGCGGCTACACCTTC. Amino acids: CASSHRQGGYTF.

The chain recombines TRBV6-5 with TRBJ2-3; 7 nucleotides align to TRBD1. CDR1 is MNHEY and CDR2 is SVGAGI in the germline V gene. Trimming cost V 6 bases and J 2 bases; bases outside gene matches: 11. This CDR3 has 16 residues. In nucleotides, the CDR3 is TGTGCCAGCAGCTACCTGAAGGGACAGATCACAGATACGCAGTATTTT. It yields the protein CASSYLKGQITDTQYF.

The chain is built from TRBV7-9 and TRBJ2-3, with D perhaps assigned TRBD1 or TRBD2 (5 bases each). In germline, CDR1 is SEHNR, CDR2 FQNEAQ (reference sequence). This CDR3 contains 15 residues. V was cut by 0 bases and J by 1 base, with 8 bases left in between. In nucleotides, the CDR3 is TGTGCCAGCAGCTTAGCGAGAGGGGGCACAGATACGCAGTATTTT. Protein: CASSLARGGTDTQYF.

This clone occurred a few times. V and J are TRBV19 and TRBJ2-5; D call uncertain. Trimming took 4 bases from V and 2 from J, leaving 8 bases between them. The CDR3 runs 13 residues. Germline lookup yields CDR1 LNHDA and CDR2 SQIVND (reference sequence). The CDR3 protein is CASSTKTQETQYF. For the CDR3, the DNA is TGTGCCAGTAGTACAAAAACTCAAGAGACCCAGTACTTC.

The gene calls are TRBV19 and TRBJ1-1; 7 bases are shared with TRBD1. Per germline, CDR1 LNHDA and CDR2 SQIVND (reference sequence). This CDR3 has 14 amino acids. V shed 4 bases and J 11 bases; nucleotides not matched to a gene: 13. The CDR3 here is CASSKGQQGSKAFF. Here the CDR3 DNA reads TGTGCCAGTAGTAAGGGACAGCAAGGGTCGAAGGCTTTCTTT.

J is TRBJ1-4 and V is TRBV19, with 8 positions matching TRBD1. V lost 5 bases to trimming and J lost 3 bases; unmatched junction nucleotides: 2. This CDR3 is 14 amino acids long. The germline V gene encodes CDR1 LNHDA and CDR2 SQIVND (reference sequence). The CDR3 DNA reads as TGTGCCAGTAGTGGGACAGGCTCTAATGAAAAACTGTTTTTT. Amino acid sequence: CASSGTGSNEKLFF.

The chain combines TRBV29-1 with TRBJ1-1; tentative D call: TRBD1 (5 bases). The V gene lost 3 bases and the J gene lost 3 bases, with 11 bases spanning the gap. The CDR3 has 13 amino acids. Germline lookup yields CDR1 SQVTM and CDR2 ANQGSEA. The CDR3 sequence: CSVDGIGDTEAFF. Written as DNA, the CDR3 is TGCAGCGTTGACGGGATAGGGGACACTGAAGCTTTCTTT. Complete variable domain (other parts from reference TRBV29-1 and TRBJ1-1): SAVISQKPSRDICQRGTSLTIQCQVDSQVTMMFWYRQQPGQSLTLIATANQGSEATYESGFVIDKFPISRPNLTFSTLTVSNMSPEDSSIYLCSVDGIGDTEAFFGQGTRLTVV.

The chain has TRBV7-9 and TRBJ1-3, with 7 bases fitting TRBD1. The CDR3 length is 16 residues. With 0 bases clipped from V and 3 bases from J, the junction kept 5 bases outside the gene matches. Germline loops: CDR1 SEHNR, CDR2 FQNEAQ (reference sequence). CDR3 in DNA: TGTGCCAGCAGCTTAGCGTACAGGGGAAGTGGAAACACCATATATTTT. Its protein product is CASSLAYRGSGNTIYF.

CDR3 sequence (DNA): TGTGCCAGCAGCTTGCTGATAAATAGCGGGAGCTGGGAGACCCAGTACTTC. Protein sequence: CASSLLINSGSWETQYF. V is TRBV5-6 and J is TRBJ2-5; 9 nucleotides match TRBD2. The ends lost 1 base at V and 5 bases at J; junction bases unmatched: 12. CDR1 SGHDT and CDR2 YYEEEE come from the germline V gene. The CDR3 spans 17 residues.

The CDR3 DNA sequence: TGTGCCAGCAGCTTCGGACAAAGGAATTCACCCCTCCACTTT. Residues: CASSFGQRNSPLHF. The chain uses TRBV5-5 and TRBJ1-6, with TRBD1 as a possible D gene (5 bases). CDR3 length equals 14 residues. Germline-derived CDR1 and CDR2 are SGHKS and YYEKEE (reference sequence). V was pared by 2 bases and J by 7 bases, with 10 bases between. The full variable domain, with the rest looked up from reference TRBV5-5 and TRBJ1-6, is DAGVTQSPTHLIKTRGQQVTLRCSPISGHKSVSWYQQVLGQGPQFIFQYYEKEERGRGNFPDRFSARQFPNYSSELNVNALLLGDSALYLCASSFGQRNSPLHFGNGTRLTVT.

The chain combines TRBV7-9 with TRBJ1-1; the D gene is possibly TRBD1 (5 bases). This CDR3 has 15 amino acids. The germline V gene encodes CDR1 SEHNR and CDR2 FQNEAQ (reference sequence). Trimming removed 4 bases from V and 2 bases from J, with 14 bases in between. CDR3 bases: TGTGCCAGCAGCTACTGGAGCCAGGGAAACACTGAAGCTTTCTTT. Its protein product is CASSYWSQGNTEAFF.

V is TRBV4-2 and J is TRBJ1-2; D ambiguous. The CDR3 is 15 amino acids. CDR1 and CDR2 from the germline V gene are LGHNA and YNFKEQ. Trimming shortened V by 2 bases and J by 8 bases, and 18 bases separated the two germline ends. The CDR3 DNA reads TGTGCCAGCAGCCAATCCGAGGGCACGGTAGGAGGCTACACCTTC. Translating it yields CASSQSEGTVGGYTF.

The chain employs TRBV19 and TRBJ1-1, with TRBD1 as a possible D gene (5 bases). Germline lookup yields CDR1 LNHDA and CDR2 SQIVND (reference sequence). V gave up 7 bases and J gave up 0 bases, with 9 bases separating them. The CDR3 sequence is 13 residues long. The CDR3 nucleotides read TGTGCCAGTATGGGGGAGATGAACACTGAAGCTTTCTTT. Protein product: CASMGEMNTEAFF. Looking up the rest from reference TRBV19 and TRBJ1-1 gives the full variable domain: DGGITQSPKYLFRKEGQNVTLSCEQNLNHDAMYWYRQDPGQGLRLIYYSQIVNDFQKGDIAEGYSVSREKKESFPLTVTSAQKNPTAFYLCASMGEMNTEAFFGQGTRLTVV.

The genes are TRBV14 and TRBJ1-1; D call uncertain. In germline, CDR1 is SGHDN, CDR2 FVKESK. The CDR3 runs 15 residues. V was pared by 1 base and J by 1 base, with 10 bases between. CDR3 sequence reads: CASSQVGGRNTEAFF. The CDR3 DNA follows: TGTGCCAGCAGCCAAGTTGGAGGACGGAACACTGAAGCTTTCTTT.

The chain is built from TRBV6-6 and TRBJ1-2, with 7 bases lining up with TRBD1. V was clipped by 5 bases and J by 3 bases; unmatched bases: 9. The germline CDR1 and CDR2 sequences are MNHNY and SVGAGI (reference sequence). CDR3 size: 15 residues. The CDR3 DNA is TGTGCCAGCAGTCATAAGACAGGGCGGGACTATGGCTACACCTTC. This gives the protein CASSHKTGRDYGYTF.

The rearrangement uses TRBV19 and TRBJ1-5; no reliable D call. The V gene's germline CDR1 is LNHDA and CDR2 SQIVND (reference sequence). V was trimmed by 7 bases and J by 7 bases, leaving 14 bases between them. CDR3 length equals 13 residues. The chain's CDR3 is CASTPGLGQPQHF. The CDR3 DNA reads as TGTGCCAGTACGCCAGGACTTGGGCAGCCCCAGCATTTT.

This chain connects TRBV18 to TRBJ1-1; D unresolved. The germline V and J ends were trimmed by 0 bases and 6 bases, with 11 bases remaining between them. The CDR3 totals 14 residues. The germline gives CDR1 KGHSH, CDR2 LQKENI. The CDR3 DNA is TGTGCCAGCTCACCACCGGCAGTTTCCCCTGAAGCTTTCTTT. The encoded protein is CASSPPAVSPEAFF.

V usage is TRBV2 and J usage is TRBJ2-7; D call uncertain. The CDR3 contains 12 residues. Germline V lookup: CDR1 SNHLY, CDR2 FYNNEI. Trimming stripped 6 bases from V and 3 bases from J, with 9 bases between. As DNA, the CDR3 is TGTGCCAGCAGGTCGCAGAGCTACGAGCAGTACTTC. It is translated as CASRSQSYEQYF.

V gene TRBV19 combines with J gene TRBJ2-7; TRBD1 aligns across 9 bases. The CDR3 is made up of 16 amino acids. Unmatched junction bases numbered 10, after V lost 4 bases and J lost 3 bases. Germline values: CDR1 LNHDA, CDR2 SQIVND (reference sequence). The CDR3 DNA is TGTGCCAGTAGTAACCGCCGGGACAGGGTAAACTACGAGCAGTACTTC. Protein sequence: CASSNRRDRVNYEQYF.

The rearrangement links TRBV10-2 to TRBJ2-7; D not certain. CDR1 WSHSY and CDR2 SAAADI come from the germline V gene. The V end was cut by 5 bases, the J end by 3 bases, with 5 bases between. The CDR3 spans 11 residues. The CDR3 sequence: CASSPIYEQYF. The CDR3 DNA follows: TGCGCCAGCAGTCCTATCTACGAGCAGTACTTC.